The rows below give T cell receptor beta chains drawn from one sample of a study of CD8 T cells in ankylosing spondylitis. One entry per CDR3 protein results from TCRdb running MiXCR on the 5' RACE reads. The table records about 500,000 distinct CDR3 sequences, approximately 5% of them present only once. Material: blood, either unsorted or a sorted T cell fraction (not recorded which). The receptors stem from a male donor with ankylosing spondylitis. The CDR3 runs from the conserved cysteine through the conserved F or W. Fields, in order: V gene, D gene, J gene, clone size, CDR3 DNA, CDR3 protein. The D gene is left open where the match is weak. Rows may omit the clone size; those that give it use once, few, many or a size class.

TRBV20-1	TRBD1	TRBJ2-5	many	TGCAGTGCTAGAGAGGACAGGATCACCCAAGAGACCCAGTACTTC	CSAREDRITQETQYF
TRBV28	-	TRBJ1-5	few	TGTGCCAGCAGTTTCCCAGGGGCGGGCAATCAGCCCCAGCATTTT	CASSFPGAGNQPQHF
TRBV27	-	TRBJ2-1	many	TGTGCCAGCAGTCTCTGGGCTAGCGCCAATGAGCAGTTCTTC	CASSLWASANEQFF
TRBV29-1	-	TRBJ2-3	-	TGCAGCGTTTCAAACACAGATACGCAGTATTTT	CSVSNTDTQYF
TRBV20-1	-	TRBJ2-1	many	TGCAGTGCTAGCAGGCGGGTAAATGAGCAGTTCTTC	CSASRRVNEQFF
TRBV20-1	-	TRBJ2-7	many	TGCAGTGCTAGAGCATACAGGAGCGAGCAGTACTTC	CSARAYRSEQYF
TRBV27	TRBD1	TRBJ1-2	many	TGTGCCAGCAGTTTAACTAAAGGGGGCGGTCGTGGCTACACCTTC	CASSLTKGGGRGYTF
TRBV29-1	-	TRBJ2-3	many	TGCAGCATAAGACCAGCTCGCACAGATACGCAGTATTTT	CSIRPARTDTQYF
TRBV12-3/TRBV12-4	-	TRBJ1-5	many	TGTGCCAGCAGCAAAAGGGCGGTACGGGGGGCGTACGAGCCCCAGCATTTT	CASSKRAVRGAYEPQHF
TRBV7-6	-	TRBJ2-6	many	TGTGCCAGCAGCCCCCGAAGGGCCAACGTCCTGACTTTC	CASSPRRANVLTF
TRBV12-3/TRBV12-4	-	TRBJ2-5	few	TGTGCCAGCACCCTACGGGGGTTTCAGCTTCAAGAGACCCAGTACTTC	CASTLRGFQLQETQYF
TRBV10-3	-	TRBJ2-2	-	TGTGCCATCAGTATCGTAGAAACCGCGGAGCTGTTTTTT	CAISIVETAELFF
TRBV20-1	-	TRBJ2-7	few	TGCAGTGCTAGGAGGGGGGCCGGGGGCGGCGAGCAGTACTTC	CSARRGAGGGEQYF
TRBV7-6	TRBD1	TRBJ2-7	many	TGTGCCAGCAGCTTCAGACAGGGTCAGGAGCAGTACTTC	CASSFRQGQEQYF
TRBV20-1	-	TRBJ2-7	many	TGCAGTGCTAGAGGCCAGGGGAAATACGAGCAGTACTTC	CSARGQGKYEQYF